This record looks at one T cell receptor (beta chain) sequence and its context. The data were obtained in a study of cytomegalovirus exposure and HLA in healthy donors. The PCR ran on 60 Vbeta and 13 Jbeta primers. The table came from immunoSEQ multiplex PCR; TCRdb's copy has only in-frame clones and leaves some out. Of about 130,000 clones listed, 65% to 70% are singletons. The germline V gene encodes CDR1 SNHLY and CDR2 FYNNEI. V lost 8 bases and J lost 9; bases outside the gene matches: 11. The CDR3 covers 15 residues. Healthy donors of bone marrow made up the group. This TCR derives from a human donor in good health. The V gene is TRBV2, the J gene TRBJ2-1; TRBD2 matches 12 bases. The sequenced sample was PBMCs. CDR3 sequence: CASAPLAGGQGEQFF. The CDR3 bases are TGTGCCAGCGCCCCCCTAGCGGGAGGGCAGGGTGAGCAGTTCTTC.